This T cell receptor (beta chain) was found in a study of vaccination and CD4 T cells after COVID-19. The treatment was: roughly 10-day PBMC culture with coronavirus spike peptide pools or control peptides (ViraFEST assay). About this clonotype: Its antigen is still unknown.

The Oncomine TCR Beta short-read assay sequenced DNA from cultured CD4+ T cells. MiXCR was run by TCRdb on the PCR reads, yielding one entry per CDR3 protein. The data contain roughly 15,000 distinct CDR3 sequences, about 47% of them singletons. The source of this sequence is a human donor who had recovered from COVID-19. Sequencing was carried out using CD4+ T cells from blood, cultured in vitro.

The CDR3 DNA reads TGTGCCAGCAGCTTAGCGCTAGGGTCTATAGATACGCAGTATTTT. Amino acid sequence: CASSLALGSIDTQYF. The chain recombines TRBV7-2 with TRBJ2-3; D call uncertain. V lost 0 bases and J 5 bases, leaving 12 bases between the germline ends. Germline assignment: CDR1 SGHTA and CDR2 FQGNSA. This CDR3 comprises 15 residues.